The 7 T cell receptor beta chains below were found in one sample sequenced in a study of T cell responses to AZD1222 COVID-19 vaccine. TCRdb keeps only in-frame clones here, not all; method: immunoSEQ multiplex PCR. The data contain about 87,000 clones, nearly 90% of them singletons. This specimen consisted of peripheral blood, obtained on day 0 of AZD1222 vaccination. The receptors here all came from an adult in good health.

The chain links TRBV7-2 to TRBJ1-1, with 8 bases fitting TRBD1. Germline loops: CDR1 SGHTA, CDR2 FQGNSA. Trimming removed 1 base from V and 4 bases from J; junction bases left unmatched: 5. CDR3 length: 15 residues. The CDR3 loop reads CASSLGSTGGTEAFF. CDR3 DNA sequence: TGTGCCAGCAGCTTAGGGTCTACAGGGGGCACTGAAGCTTTCTTT.

The rearrangement joins TRBV4-3 to TRBJ2-3; TRBD1 matches at 9 bases. This CDR3 spans 16 amino acids. Trimming removed 6 bases from V and 0 bases from J; junction bases left unmatched: 7. Germline CDR1 LGHNA, CDR2 YSLEER. For the CDR3, the DNA is TGCGCCAGCAGTCCCGGGACAGGGCCCAGCACAGATACGCAGTATTTT. Translation gives CASSPGTGPSTDTQYF.

V is TRBV6-5 and J is TRBJ2-7; D is uncertain. The germline V gene has CDR1 MNHEY and CDR2 SVGAGI. The CDR3 extends over 16 amino acids. With 0 bases removed from V and 3 bases from J, the gap between germline ends came to 15 bases. The CDR3 here is CASSYSYRNPLYEQYF. CDR3 nucleotide sequence: TGTGCCAGCAGTTACTCGTATCGGAATCCCCTCTACGAGCAGTACTTC.

This clone was observed a handful of times. V and J are TRBV20-1 and TRBJ1-2; D is ambiguous. This CDR3 is 10 amino acids long. The V gene lost 4 bases and the J gene lost 8 bases, with 8 bases spanning the gap. From germline, CDR1 is DFQATT and CDR2 SNEGSKA (reference sequence). The CDR3, as DNA: TGCAGTGCTACGCGAGGAGGCTACACCTTC. Translated: CSATRGGYTF.

This rearrangement joins TRBV27 to TRBJ1-4; a weak D match, TRBD1 (5 bases). The V end lost 3 bases, the J end lost 4 bases, and 12 bases lay between the germline ends. The CDR3 runs to 15 residues. The V gene's germline CDR1 is MNHEY and CDR2 SMNVEV (reference sequence). DNA for the CDR3: TGTGCCAGCAGTTTTGCAGGGTTTGGTAATGAAAAACTGTTTTTT. It is translated as CASSFAGFGNEKLFF.

The chain recombines TRBV6-1 with TRBJ2-6, with D unresolved. The germline V gene has CDR1 MNHNS and CDR2 SASEGT. Trimming stripped 4 bases from V and 0 bases from J, with 16 bases between. The CDR3 has 18 amino acids. The CDR3 DNA sequence: TGTGCCAGCAGTGCCCACCGGCCCGGGTCCTCTGGGGCCAACGTCCTGACTTTC. Translated: CASSAHRPGSSGANVLTF.

The V gene is TRBV30, the J gene TRBJ1-2; 8 bases are a match to TRBD1. Germline V gene data show CDR1 as GTSNPN and CDR2 as SVGIG (reference sequence). The V segment lost 5 bases and the J segment 13 bases; nucleotides outside the gene matches: 12. This CDR3 region has 12 residues. The CDR3 nucleotides read TGTGCCTGGGGCCCAGGGGGCGGGATGCGCACCTTC. This gives the protein CAWGPGGGMRTF.